This TCR beta chain was recovered during a study of blood T cell repertoires in COVID-19. In the study's own analysis: Researchers report that nucleated cell counts were estimated from reference gene primer amplification. This table comes from immunoSEQ multiplex PCR, and its TCRdb copy is limited to in-frame clones, with some not included. That table furnishes V, J and clone size, whereas the DNA furnished D and trimming. This table holds some 100,000 clones, 80% to 90% found once. Germline V lookup: CDR1 SGHRS, CDR2 YFSETQ. V shed 7 bases, J shed 4 bases, and the junction held 7 bases outside the gene matches. This CDR3 has 14 amino acids.

The TCR originated in an older man who had recovered from COVID-19. The sample comprised peripheral blood. The chain links TRBV5-1 to TRBJ2-3; 9 nucleotides agree with TRBD1. The CDR3 region is CASWTGDVADTQYF. The CDR3 DNA reads as TGCGCCAGCTGGACAGGGGATGTGGCAGATACGCAGTATTTT.